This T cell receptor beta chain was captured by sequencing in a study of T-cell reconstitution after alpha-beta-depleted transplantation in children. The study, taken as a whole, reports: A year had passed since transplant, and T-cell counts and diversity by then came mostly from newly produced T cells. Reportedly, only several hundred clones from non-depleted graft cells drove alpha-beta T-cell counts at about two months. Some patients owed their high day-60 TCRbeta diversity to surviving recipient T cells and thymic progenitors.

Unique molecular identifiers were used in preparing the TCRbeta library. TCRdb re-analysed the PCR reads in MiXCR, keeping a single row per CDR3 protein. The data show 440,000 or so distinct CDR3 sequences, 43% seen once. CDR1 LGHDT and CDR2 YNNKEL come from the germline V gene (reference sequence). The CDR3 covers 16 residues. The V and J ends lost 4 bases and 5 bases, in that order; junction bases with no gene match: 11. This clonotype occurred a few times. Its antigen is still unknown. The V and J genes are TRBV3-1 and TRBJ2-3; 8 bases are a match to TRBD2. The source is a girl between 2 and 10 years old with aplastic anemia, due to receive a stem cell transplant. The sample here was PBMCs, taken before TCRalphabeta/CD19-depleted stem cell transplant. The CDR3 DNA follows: TGTGCCAGCAGCCCCGGGAGGGCCTACTGGGGAGATACGCAGTATTTT. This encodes CASSPGRAYWGDTQYF.